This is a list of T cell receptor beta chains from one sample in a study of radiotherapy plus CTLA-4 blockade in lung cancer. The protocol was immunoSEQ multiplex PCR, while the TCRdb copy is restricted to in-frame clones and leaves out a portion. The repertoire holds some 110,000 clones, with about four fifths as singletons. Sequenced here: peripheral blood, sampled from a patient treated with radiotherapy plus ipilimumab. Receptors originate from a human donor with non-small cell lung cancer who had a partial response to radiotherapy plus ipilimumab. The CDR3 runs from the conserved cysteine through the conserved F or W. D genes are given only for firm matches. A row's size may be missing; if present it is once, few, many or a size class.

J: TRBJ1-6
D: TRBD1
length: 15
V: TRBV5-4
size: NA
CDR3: CASSQGTVYNSPLHF
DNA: TGTGCCAGCAGCCAAGGGACAGTCTATAATTCACCCCTCCACTTT

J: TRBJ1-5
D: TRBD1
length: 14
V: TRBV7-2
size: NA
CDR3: CASSLRQGDQPQHF
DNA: TGTGCCAGCAGCTTAAGACAGGGGGATCAGCCCCAGCATTTT

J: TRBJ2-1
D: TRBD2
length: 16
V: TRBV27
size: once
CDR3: CASSFPGTSGRDEQFF
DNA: TGTGCCAGCAGTTTTCCCGGGACTAGCGGGAGGGATGAGCAGTTCTTC

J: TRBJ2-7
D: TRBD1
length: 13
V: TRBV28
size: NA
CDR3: CASSSTGRDEQYF
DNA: TGTGCCAGCAGTTCGACAGGGCGCGACGAGCAGTACTTC

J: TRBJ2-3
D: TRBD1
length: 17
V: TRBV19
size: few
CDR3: CASSISQTGAGTDTQYF
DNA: TGTGCCAGTAGTATTTCCCAGACAGGGGCAGGGACAGATACGCAGTATTTT

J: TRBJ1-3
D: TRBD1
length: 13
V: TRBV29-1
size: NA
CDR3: CSVLRGPGNTIYF
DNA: TGCAGCGTTTTGAGGGGGCCTGGAAACACCATATATTTT

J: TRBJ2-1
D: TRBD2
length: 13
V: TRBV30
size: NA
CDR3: CAWRLSGSNEQFF
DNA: TGTGCCTGGAGGCTTAGCGGGAGCAATGAGCAGTTCTTC

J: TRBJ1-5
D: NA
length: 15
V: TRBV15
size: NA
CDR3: CATSRVGRVEQPQHF
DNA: TGTGCCACCAGCAGAGTGGGCAGGGTGGAACAGCCCCAGCATTTT

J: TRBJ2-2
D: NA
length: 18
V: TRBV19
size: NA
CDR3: CASTRHESWRGATGELFF
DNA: TGTGCCAGTACCAGGCATGAATCTTGGAGGGGAGCCACCGGGGAGCTGTTTTTT

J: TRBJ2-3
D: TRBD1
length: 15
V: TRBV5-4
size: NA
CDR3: CASRTIGQGEDTQYF
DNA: TGTGCCAGCAGGACCATCGGACAGGGGGAGGATACGCAGTATTTT

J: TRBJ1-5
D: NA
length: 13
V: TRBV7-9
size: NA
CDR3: CASSSQGGQPQHF
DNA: TGTGCCAGCAGCTCCCAGGGAGGTCAGCCCCAGCATTTT

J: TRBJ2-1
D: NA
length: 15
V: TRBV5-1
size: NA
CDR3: CASSSLAHSYNEQFF
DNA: TGCGCCAGCAGCTCCCTAGCGCACTCCTACAATGAGCAGTTCTTC

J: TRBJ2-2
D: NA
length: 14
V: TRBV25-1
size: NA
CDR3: CASRQGDRFGELFF
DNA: TGTGCCAGCAGACAAGGAGACAGGTTCGGGGAGCTGTTTTTT

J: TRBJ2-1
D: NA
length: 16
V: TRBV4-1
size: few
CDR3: CASSQVGALSYNEQFF
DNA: TGCGCCAGCAGCCAAGTTGGGGCGTTAAGCTACAATGAGCAGTTCTTC

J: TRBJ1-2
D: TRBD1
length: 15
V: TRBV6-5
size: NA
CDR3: CASRPRDRSNYGYTF
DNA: TGTGCCAGCAGACCCCGGGACAGATCGAACTATGGCTACACCTTC

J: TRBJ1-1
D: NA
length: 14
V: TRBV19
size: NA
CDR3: CASTSRQITTEAFF
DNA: TGTGCCAGCACCTCCCGACAGATAACCACTGAAGCTTTCTTT

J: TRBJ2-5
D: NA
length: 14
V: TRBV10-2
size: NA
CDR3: CASRPTGSQETQYF
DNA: TGCGCCAGCAGACCTACAGGGTCCCAAGAGACCCAGTACTTC

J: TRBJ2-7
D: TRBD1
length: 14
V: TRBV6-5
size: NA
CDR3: CASSTGTGGYEQYF
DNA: TGTGCCAGCAGCACGGGGACAGGGGGCTACGAGCAGTACTTC

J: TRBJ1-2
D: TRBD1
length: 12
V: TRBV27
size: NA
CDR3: CASSLTGAGYTF
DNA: TGTGCCAGCAGTTTGACAGGGGCCGGCTACACCTTC

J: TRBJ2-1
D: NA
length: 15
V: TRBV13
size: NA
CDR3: CASSLFQGIKNEQFF
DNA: TGTGCCAGCAGTTTATTCCAGGGAATAAAAAATGAGCAGTTCTTC

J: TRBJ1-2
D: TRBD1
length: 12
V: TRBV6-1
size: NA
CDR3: CASQTGRYGYTF
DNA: TGTGCCAGTCAGACAGGGAGATATGGCTACACCTTC

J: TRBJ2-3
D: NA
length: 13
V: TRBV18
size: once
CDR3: CASSPTVADTQYF
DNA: TGTGCCAGCTCACCGACAGTAGCAGATACGCAGTATTTT

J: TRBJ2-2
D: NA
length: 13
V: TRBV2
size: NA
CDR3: CASSVMSTGELFF
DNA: TGTGCCAGCAGTGTAATGAGCACCGGGGAGCTGTTTTTT

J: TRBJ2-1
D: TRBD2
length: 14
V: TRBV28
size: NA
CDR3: CASLRGSSYNEQFF
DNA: TGTGCCAGTTTACGCGGGAGCTCCTACAATGAGCAGTTCTTC

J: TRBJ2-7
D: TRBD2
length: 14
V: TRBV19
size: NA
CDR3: CASSKRELSYEQYF
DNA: TGTGCCAGTAGTAAGCGGGAGCTCTCCTACGAGCAGTACTTC

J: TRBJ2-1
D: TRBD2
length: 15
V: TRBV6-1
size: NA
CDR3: CASSDSSAGYNEQFF
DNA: TGTGCCAGCAGTGATTCTTCAGCGGGGTACAATGAGCAGTTCTTC

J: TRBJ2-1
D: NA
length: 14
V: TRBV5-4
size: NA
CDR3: CASRGRDKYNEQFF
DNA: TGTGCCAGCAGGGGGCGGGATAAATACAATGAGCAGTTCTTC

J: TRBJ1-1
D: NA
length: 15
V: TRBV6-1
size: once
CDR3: CASMIGGHEDTEAFF
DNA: TGTGCCAGCATGATCGGGGGGCATGAGGACACTGAAGCTTTCTTT

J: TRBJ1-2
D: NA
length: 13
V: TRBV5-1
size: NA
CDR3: CASSFMEGHGYTF
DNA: TGCGCCAGCAGCTTTATGGAGGGCCATGGCTACACCTTC

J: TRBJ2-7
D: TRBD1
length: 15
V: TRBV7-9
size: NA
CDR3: CASSLGTGVSYEQYF
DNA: TGTGCCAGCAGCTTAGGGACAGGGGTTTCCTACGAGCAGTACTTC

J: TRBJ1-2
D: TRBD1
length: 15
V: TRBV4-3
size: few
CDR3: CASSQPGQGFYGYTF
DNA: TGCGCCAGCAGCCAGCCGGGACAGGGGTTCTATGGCTACACCTTC

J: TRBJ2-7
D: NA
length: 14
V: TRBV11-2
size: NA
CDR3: CASSQTGTPNEQYF
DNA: TGTGCCAGCAGCCAAACAGGCACTCCTAACGAGCAGTACTTC

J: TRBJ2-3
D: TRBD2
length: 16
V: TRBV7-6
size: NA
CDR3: CASSPEVTSGTDTQYF
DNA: TGTGCCAGCAGCCCAGAGGTGACTAGCGGGACAGATACGCAGTATTTT

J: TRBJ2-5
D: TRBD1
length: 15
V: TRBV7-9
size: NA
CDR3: CASSPRDRAQETQYF
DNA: TGTGCCAGCAGCCCAAGGGACAGGGCTCAAGAGACCCAGTACTTC

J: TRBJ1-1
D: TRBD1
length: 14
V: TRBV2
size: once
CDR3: CASSPQTGGTEAFF
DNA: TGTGCCAGCAGTCCCCAGACAGGGGGCACTGAAGCTTTCTTT

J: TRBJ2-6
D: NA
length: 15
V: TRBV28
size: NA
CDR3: CASSPPGAGANVLTF
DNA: TGTGCCAGCAGTCCCCCGGGGGCTGGGGCCAACGTCCTGACTTTC

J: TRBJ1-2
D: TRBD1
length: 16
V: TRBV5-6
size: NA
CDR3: CASSSLDRNSDYGYTF
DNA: TGTGCCAGCAGCTCATTGGACAGGAATTCGGACTATGGCTACACCTTC

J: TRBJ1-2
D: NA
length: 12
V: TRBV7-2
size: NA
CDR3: CASSSGPYGYTF
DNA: TGTGCCAGCAGCTCCGGTCCATATGGCTACACCTTC

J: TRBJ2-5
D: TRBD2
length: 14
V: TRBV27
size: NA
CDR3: CASRASGRGETQYF
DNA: TGTGCCAGCAGGGCAAGCGGGAGAGGCGAGACCCAGTACTTC